This TCR beta chain originates from a study of T cells in localized non-small cell lung cancer. V was shortened by 3 bases and J by 3 bases, with 8 bases between the two germline ends. The CDR3 is 13 amino acids. Germline CDR1 MDHEN, CDR2 SYDVKM. Study conclusions and caveats: Of the top 100 tumor clones, median approximately 60 were in adjacent lung, more than 25 among its top 100. Longer overall survival was linked to higher blood T cell density.

Sequencing used immunoSEQ multiplex PCR; TCRdb keeps in-frame clones, though not all of them. The data contain around 30,000 clones, about 92% of them singletons. Of note for this clone: What it recognizes is unknown.

This sample comprised peripheral blood mononuclear cells, obtained before any cancer treatment. The chain is built from TRBV28 and TRBJ2-5; TRBD1 might be the D (5 bases). This receptor was identified in a woman aged 40 to 75 with stage III lung adenocarcinoma. CDR3 nucleotide sequence: TGTGCCAGCAGTTTCGGCAGGGAAGAGACCCAGTACTTC. Protein sequence: CASSFGREETQYF.